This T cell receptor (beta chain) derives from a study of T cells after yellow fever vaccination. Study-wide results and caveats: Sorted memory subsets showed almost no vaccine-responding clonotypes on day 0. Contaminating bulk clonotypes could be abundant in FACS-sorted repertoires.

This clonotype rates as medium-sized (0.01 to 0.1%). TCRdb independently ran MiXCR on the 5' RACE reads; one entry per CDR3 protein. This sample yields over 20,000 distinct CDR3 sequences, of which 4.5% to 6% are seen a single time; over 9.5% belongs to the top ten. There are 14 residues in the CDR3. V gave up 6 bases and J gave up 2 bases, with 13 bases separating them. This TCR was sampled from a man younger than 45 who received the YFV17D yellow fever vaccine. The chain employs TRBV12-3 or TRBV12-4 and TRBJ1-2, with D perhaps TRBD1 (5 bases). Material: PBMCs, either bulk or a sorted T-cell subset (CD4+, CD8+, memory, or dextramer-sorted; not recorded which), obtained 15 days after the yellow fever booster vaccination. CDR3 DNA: TGTGCCAGCAGACGGGACTACCTGAACTATGGCTACACCTTC. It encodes CASRRDYLNYGYTF.